Listed below are T cell receptor beta chains from one sample, sequenced in a study of T cell responses to AZD1222 COVID-19 vaccine. Sequencing used immunoSEQ multiplex PCR; TCRdb keeps in-frame clones, though not all of them. Seen here are about 150,000 clones, 90% to 95% observed once, and the top ten hold around 7.1%. The input for sequencing was peripheral blood, taken 28 days after the second AZD1222 dose. The receptor set was obtained from an adult who received the AZD1222 COVID-19 vaccine. CDR3s include the opening cysteine and the closing phenylalanine or tryptophan. The D gene is left open where the match is weak. Clone size, where shown, is once, few, many, or a class for clones that have expanded.

v_gene	abundance	j_gene	d_gene	CDR3aa	CDR3nt
TRBV30	-	TRBJ1-5	-	CAWSVQENQPQHF	TGTGCCTGGAGTGTACAAGAAAATCAGCCCCAGCATTTT
TRBV5-1	-	TRBJ1-5	-	CASSLAGNSNQPQHF	TGCGCCAGCAGCTTGGCGGGGAATAGCAATCAGCCCCAGCATTTT
TRBV2	-	TRBJ1-3	TRBD1	CASSPGQGLGNTIYF	TGTGCCAGCAGTCCAGGACAGGGGCTCGGAAACACCATATATTTT
TRBV10-3	-	TRBJ1-2	-	CATHPPAGGEMGNYGYTF	TGTGCCACCCATCCTCCGGCGGGGGGCGAAATGGGGAACTATGGCTACACCTTC
TRBV4-2	-	TRBJ1-1	-	CASSQNGVPAFF	TGTGCCAGCAGCCAAAATGGGGTACCAGCTTTCTTT
TRBV7-9	-	TRBJ1-3	-	CASSLTTANSGNTIYF	TGTGCCAGCAGCTTAACAACAGCTAACTCTGGAAACACCATATATTTT
TRBV7-8	-	TRBJ1-5	-	CASSYLTARDSNQPQHF	TGTGCCAGCAGCTACCTGACGGCGCGGGATAGCAATCAGCCCCAGCATTTT
TRBV5-4	-	TRBJ1-5	-	CASSFLGGGSNQPQHF	TGTGCCAGCAGCTTTCTAGGGGGAGGAAGCAATCAGCCCCAGCATTTT
TRBV9	-	TRBJ2-7	-	CASSVGEVFPSYEQYF	TGTGCCAGCAGCGTAGGGGAAGTATTCCCCTCCTACGAGCAGTACTTC
TRBV7-9	once	TRBJ2-7	-	CASSLGRRSPDEQYF	TGTGCCAGCAGCTTAGGGAGGCGGAGCCCCGACGAGCAGTACTTC
TRBV9	-	TRBJ1-1	TRBD1	CASSKTGTGRYTEAFF	TGTGCCAGCAGCAAGACGGGGACAGGGAGATACACTGAAGCTTTCTTT
TRBV24-1	-	TRBJ2-3	TRBD2	CATGESGGLTDTQYF	TGTGCCACCGGAGAGAGCGGGGGCCTCACAGATACGCAGTATTTT
TRBV7-3	-	TRBJ1-1	-	CASSFDCSQTPRGGLNNTEAFF	TGTGCCAGCAGCTTCGACTGTTCACAAACCCCTCGGGGGGGCCTAAACAACACTGAAGCTTTCTTT
TRBV20-1	-	TRBJ2-3	-	CSAGSPDTQYF	TGCAGTGCGGGTAGTCCAGATACGCAGTATTTT
TRBV30	once	TRBJ1-1	TRBD1	CAWMTGLNTEAFF	TGTGCCTGGATGACAGGGTTAAATACTGAAGCTTTCTTT
TRBV5-4	-	TRBJ1-2	TRBD1	CASSYDRVNGYTF	TGTGCCAGCAGCTATGACAGGGTAAATGGCTACACCTTC
TRBV6-6	-	TRBJ1-5	TRBD1	CASSVTGTGLNQPQHF	TGTGCCAGCAGTGTCACCGGGACAGGGCTGAATCAGCCCCAGCATTTT
TRBV11-2	once	TRBJ2-1	TRBD2	CASSLGGDNEQFF	TGTGCCAGCAGCTTGGGGGGGGACAATGAGCAGTTCTTC
TRBV4-3	once	TRBJ2-3	TRBD2	CASSQDIKRLAGGTDTQYF	TGCGCCAGCAGCCAAGATATTAAAAGGCTAGCGGGGGGGACAGATACGCAGTATTTT
TRBV18	-	TRBJ2-1	TRBD1	CASSLVRGEQFF	TGTGCCAGCTCACTTGTCAGGGGGGAGCAGTTCTTC
TRBV11-2	-	TRBJ1-2	-	CASSLVGSRDGYTF	TGTGCCAGCAGCTTAGTCGGGTCCCGGGATGGCTACACCTTC
TRBV7-9	-	TRBJ2-3	TRBD2	CASSLSLAGSTDTQYF	TGTGCCAGCAGCTTGAGTCTAGCGGGGAGCACAGATACGCAGTATTTT
TRBV13	once	TRBJ1-4	-	CASSGGDLPTNEKLFF	TGTGCCAGCAGCGGGGGGGACCTACCAACTAATGAAAAACTGTTTTTT
TRBV11-2	-	TRBJ2-7	TRBD1	CASSVRSPGGWYEQYF	TGTGCCAGCAGCGTAAGGTCCCCAGGGGGCTGGTACGAGCAGTACTTC
TRBV24-1	-	TRBJ2-3	TRBD1	CATSTGQDGTDTQYF	TGTGCCACCAGCACCGGACAGGATGGCACAGATACGCAGTATTTT
TRBV5-4	-	TRBJ2-5	-	CASSSGAVRETQYF	TGTGCCAGCAGCTCGGGAGCGGTGCGGGAGACCCAGTACTTC
TRBV18	-	TRBJ1-2	-	CASSPQGVSRPYGYTF	TGTGCCAGCTCACCACAGGGGGTTAGTAGACCTTATGGCTACACCTTC
TRBV5-1	-	TRBJ2-6	TRBD1	CASSLWTGGYPGANVLTF	TGCGCCAGCAGCTTGTGGACAGGGGGCTATCCAGGGGCCAACGTCCTGACTTTC
TRBV19	-	TRBJ1-4	-	CASSMGHGSEANEKLFF	TGTGCCAGTAGTATGGGACATGGGTCGGAGGCTAATGAAAAACTGTTTTTT
TRBV3-1/TRBV3-2	-	TRBJ2-3	TRBD2	CASSPESGLAGRDTQYF	TGTGCCAGCAGCCCAGAATCCGGGCTAGCGGGGCGGGATACGCAGTATTTT
TRBV3-1/TRBV3-2	-	TRBJ2-5	-	CASSQNPGRGETQYF	TGTGCCAGCAGCCAAAATCCAGGCAGGGGAGAGACCCAGTACTTC
TRBV7-2	-	TRBJ1-6	TRBD1	CASSLTQGAGNSPLHF	TGTGCCAGCAGCTTGACCCAGGGGGCTGGGAATTCACCCCTCCACTTT
TRBV27	few	TRBJ2-7	TRBD1	CASSFAGGGYEQYF	TGTGCCAGCAGTTTTGCAGGGGGCGGCTACGAGCAGTACTTC
TRBV29-1	-	TRBJ1-2	-	CSVDVPSSYGYTF	TGCAGCGTGGACGTCCCGTCGAGCTATGGCTACACCTTC
TRBV4-2	-	TRBJ1-5	TRBD1	CASSPLVGQGHQPQHF	TGTGCCAGCAGCCCCCTAGTTGGACAGGGACATCAGCCCCAGCATTTT
TRBV11-2	-	TRBJ2-7	-	CASSPGTYEQYF	TGTGCCAGCAGTCCAGGTACCTACGAGCAGTACTTC
TRBV5-1	-	TRBJ1-1	-	CASSLAPGAEAFF	TGCGCCAGCAGCTTGGCTCCGGGGGCTGAAGCTTTCTTT
TRBV4-1	-	TRBJ2-2	TRBD2	CASSQDRLAGGPTNTGELFF	TGCGCCAGCAGCCAAGATCGACTAGCGGGGGGTCCCACGAACACCGGGGAGCTGTTTTTT
TRBV2	-	TRBJ1-6	TRBD1	CASINGNRGGSPLHF	TGTGCCAGCATAAATGGGAACAGGGGAGGTTCACCCCTCCACTTT
TRBV7-2	-	TRBJ2-3	-	CASSGGLHTDTQYF	TGTGCCAGCAGCGGCGGACTGCACACAGATACGCAGTATTTT
TRBV2	-	TRBJ1-6	-	CASSELVWESSYNSPLHF	TGTGCCAGCAGTGAATTGGTATGGGAAAGCTCCTATAATTCACCCCTCCACTTT
TRBV20-1	-	TRBJ1-1	-	CSVMGNTEAFF	TGCAGTGTAATGGGAAACACTGAAGCTTTCTTT
TRBV6-4	-	TRBJ1-2	-	CASSQAPLTGGYTF	TGTGCCAGCAGTCAGGCGCCCCTAACGGGGGGCTACACCTTC
TRBV10-3	-	TRBJ2-7	-	CAISESYRVYEQYF	TGTGCCATCAGTGAGTCATACAGGGTCTACGAGCAGTACTTC
TRBV10-3	-	TRBJ2-1	TRBD1	CAISHRQGDNEQFF	TGTGCCATCAGCCACAGACAGGGGGACAATGAGCAGTTCTTC
TRBV7-2	-	TRBJ2-5	-	CASSLVGGGQETQYF	TGTGCCAGCAGCTTAGTAGGGGGGGGACAAGAGACCCAGTACTTC
TRBV6-5	-	TRBJ1-2	-	CASSYSMGAGGYTF	TGTGCCAGCAGTTACTCGATGGGGGCCGGAGGCTACACCTTC
TRBV11-2	-	TRBJ2-1	TRBD2	CASSLVRTSLGEQFF	TGTGCCAGCAGCTTAGTTCGGACTAGTCTGGGTGAGCAGTTCTTC
TRBV21-1	-	TRBJ1-1	-	CASSKAGSGGNTEAFF	TGTGCCAGCAGCAAAGCCGGGTCGGGGGGGAACACTGAAGCTTTCTTT
TRBV2	-	TRBJ2-7	TRBD1	CASSTQGQNSYEQYF	TGTGCCAGCAGTACCCAGGGACAGAACTCCTACGAGCAGTACTTC
TRBV18	-	TRBJ1-2	-	CASSLVEHLF	TGTGCCAGCTCACTCGTAGAGCACCTCTTC
TRBV10-3	-	TRBJ1-3	TRBD1	CAIRTGGSGNTIYF	TGTGCCATCAGGACAGGGGGCTCTGGAAACACCATATATTTT
TRBV14	-	TRBJ2-1	TRBD2	CASSHYSGGYNEQFF	TGTGCCAGCAGTCATTATAGCGGGGGTTATAATGAGCAGTTCTTC